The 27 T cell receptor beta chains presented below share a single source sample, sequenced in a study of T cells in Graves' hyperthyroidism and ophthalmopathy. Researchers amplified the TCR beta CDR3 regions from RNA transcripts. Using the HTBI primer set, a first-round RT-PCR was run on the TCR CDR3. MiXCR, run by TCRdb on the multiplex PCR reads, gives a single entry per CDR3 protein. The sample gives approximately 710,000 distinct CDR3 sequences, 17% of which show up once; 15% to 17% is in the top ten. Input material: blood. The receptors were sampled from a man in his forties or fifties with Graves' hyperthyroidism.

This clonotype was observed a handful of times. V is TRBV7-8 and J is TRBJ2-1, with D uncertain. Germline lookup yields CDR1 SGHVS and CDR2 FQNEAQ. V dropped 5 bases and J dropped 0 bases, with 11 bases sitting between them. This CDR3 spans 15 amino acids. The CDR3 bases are TGTGCCAGCAGCGCATGGGAAAGCTCCTACAATGAGCAGTTCTTC. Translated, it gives CASSAWESSYNEQFF.

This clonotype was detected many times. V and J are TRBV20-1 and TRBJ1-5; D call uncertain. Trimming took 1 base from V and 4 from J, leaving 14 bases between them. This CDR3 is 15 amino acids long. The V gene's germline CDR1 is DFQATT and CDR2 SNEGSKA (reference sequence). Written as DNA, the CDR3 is TGCAGTGCTAGAGTGGCAGTAGAAGGTAATCAGCCCCAGCATTTT. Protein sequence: CSARVAVEGNQPQHF.

CDR3 sequence: CASSIAQGLASSYNEQFF. CDR3 nucleotide sequence: TGTGCCAGTAGTATAGCTCAGGGACTAGCAAGCTCCTACAATGAGCAGTTCTTC. The V and J genes are TRBV19 and TRBJ2-1; 9 bases map to TRBD2. The trim removed 1 base at V and 0 bases at J, leaving 7 bases unmatched. The CDR3 extends over 18 amino acids. From germline, CDR1 is LNHDA and CDR2 SQIVND (reference sequence).

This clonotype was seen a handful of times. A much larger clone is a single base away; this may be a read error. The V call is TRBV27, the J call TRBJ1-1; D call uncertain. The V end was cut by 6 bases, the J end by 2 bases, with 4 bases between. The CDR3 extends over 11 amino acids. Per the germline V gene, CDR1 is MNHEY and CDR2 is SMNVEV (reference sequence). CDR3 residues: CASRYNTEAFF. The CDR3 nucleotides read TGTGCCAGCAGGTATAACACTGAAGCTTTCTTT.

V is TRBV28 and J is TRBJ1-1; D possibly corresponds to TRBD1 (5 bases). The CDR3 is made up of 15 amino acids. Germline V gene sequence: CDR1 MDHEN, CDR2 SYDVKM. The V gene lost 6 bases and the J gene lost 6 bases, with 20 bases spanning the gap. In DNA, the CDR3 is TGTGCCAGCAGGTACATACTTAGGGTGGGGGCTGAAGCTTTCTTT. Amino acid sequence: CASRYILRVGAEAFF.

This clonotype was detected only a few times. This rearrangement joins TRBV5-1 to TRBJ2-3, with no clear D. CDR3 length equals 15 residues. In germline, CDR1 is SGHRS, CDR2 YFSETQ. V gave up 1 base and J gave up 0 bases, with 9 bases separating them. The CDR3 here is CASSLPQASTDTQYF. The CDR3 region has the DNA TGCGCCAGCAGCTTGCCCCAGGCTAGCACAGATACGCAGTATTTT. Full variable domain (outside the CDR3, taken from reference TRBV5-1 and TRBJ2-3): KAGVTQTPRYLIKTRGQQVTLSCSPISGHRSVSWYQQTPGQGLQFLFEYFSETQRNKGNFPGRFSGRQFSNSRSEMNVSTLELGDSALYLCASSLPQASTDTQYFGPGTRLTVL.

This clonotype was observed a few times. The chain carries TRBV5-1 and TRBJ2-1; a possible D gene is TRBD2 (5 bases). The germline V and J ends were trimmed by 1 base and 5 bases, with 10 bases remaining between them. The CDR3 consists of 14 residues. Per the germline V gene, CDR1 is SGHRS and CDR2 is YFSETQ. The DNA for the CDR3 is TGCGCCAGCAGCTTGTGGGTCGGGAACAATGAGCAGTTCTTC. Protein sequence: CASSLWVGNNEQFF. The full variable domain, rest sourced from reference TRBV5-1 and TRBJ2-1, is KAGVTQTPRYLIKTRGQQVTLSCSPISGHRSVSWYQQTPGQGLQFLFEYFSETQRNKGNFPGRFSGRQFSNSRSEMNVSTLELGDSALYLCASSLWVGNNEQFFGPGTRLTVL.

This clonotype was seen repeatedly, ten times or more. CDR3 sequence (DNA): TGTGCCAGCAGCCCAGAGAGCTACACCGGGGAGCTGTTTTTT. Its translation: CASSPESYTGELFF. This chain connects TRBV9 to TRBJ2-2, with D unresolved. The CDR3 covers 14 residues. Looked up from germline, CDR1 is SGDLS and CDR2 is YYNGEE. Trimming removed 4 bases from V and 3 bases from J, with 10 bases in between. The complete variable domain, with remaining parts taken from reference TRBV9 and TRBJ2-2, reads DSGVTQTPKHLITATGQRVTLRCSPRSGDLSVYWYQQSLDQGLQFLIQYYNGEERAKGNILERFSAQQFPDLHSELNLSSLELGDSALYFCASSPESYTGELFFGEGSRLTVL.

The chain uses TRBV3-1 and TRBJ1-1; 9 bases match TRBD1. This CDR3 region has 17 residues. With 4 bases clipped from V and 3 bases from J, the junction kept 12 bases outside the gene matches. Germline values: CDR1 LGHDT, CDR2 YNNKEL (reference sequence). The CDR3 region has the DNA TGTGCCAGCAGCCCGGGACAGGGCAGGGGGAGGCACACTGAAGCTTTCTTT. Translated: CASSPGQGRGRHTEAFF.

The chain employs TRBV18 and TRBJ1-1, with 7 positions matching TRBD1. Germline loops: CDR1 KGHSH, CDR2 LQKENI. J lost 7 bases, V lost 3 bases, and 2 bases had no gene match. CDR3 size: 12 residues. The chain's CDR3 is CASSPGQLEAFF. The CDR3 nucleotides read TGTGCCAGCTCACCGGGACAGCTTGAAGCTTTCTTT.

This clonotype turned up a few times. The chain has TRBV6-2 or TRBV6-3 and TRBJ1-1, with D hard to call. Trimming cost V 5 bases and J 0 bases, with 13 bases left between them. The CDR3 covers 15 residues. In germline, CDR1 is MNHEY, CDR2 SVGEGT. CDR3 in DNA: TGTGCCAGCAGTGACCCGACGAATCTGAACACTGAAGCTTTCTTT. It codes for CASSDPTNLNTEAFF.

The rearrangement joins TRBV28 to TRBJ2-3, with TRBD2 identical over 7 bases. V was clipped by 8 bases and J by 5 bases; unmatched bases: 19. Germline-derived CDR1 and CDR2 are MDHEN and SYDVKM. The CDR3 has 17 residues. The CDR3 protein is CASGNFYGAGVEDTQYF. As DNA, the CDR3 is TGTGCCAGCGGGAATTTTTATGGGGCGGGAGTGGAAGATACGCAGTATTTT.

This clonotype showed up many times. CDR3: CASSIGTGGTEAFF. In DNA, the CDR3 is TGCGCCAGCAGCATCGGGACAGGGGGCACTGAAGCTTTCTTT. The chain employs TRBV5-1 and TRBJ1-1, with TRBD1 identical over 11 bases. Trimming at V came to 4 bases and at J to 4 bases, leaving 3 bases not matched to a gene. Germline CDR1 and CDR2: SGHRS and YFSETQ. The CDR3 extends over 14 amino acids.

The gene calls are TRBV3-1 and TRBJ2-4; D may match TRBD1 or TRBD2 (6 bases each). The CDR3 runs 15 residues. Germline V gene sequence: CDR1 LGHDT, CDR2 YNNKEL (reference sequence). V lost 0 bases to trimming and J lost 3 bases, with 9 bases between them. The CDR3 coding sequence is TGTGCCAGCAGCCAAGAAGGGGGAGGCAAAAACATTCAGTACTTC. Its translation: CASSQEGGGKNIQYF.

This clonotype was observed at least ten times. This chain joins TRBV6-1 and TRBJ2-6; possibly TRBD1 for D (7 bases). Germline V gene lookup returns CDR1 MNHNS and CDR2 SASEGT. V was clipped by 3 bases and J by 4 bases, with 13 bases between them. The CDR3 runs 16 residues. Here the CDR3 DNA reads TGTGCCAGCAGTGATGAGGAGGGGGCCGGGGCCAACGTCCTGACTTTC. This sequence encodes CASSDEEGAGANVLTF.

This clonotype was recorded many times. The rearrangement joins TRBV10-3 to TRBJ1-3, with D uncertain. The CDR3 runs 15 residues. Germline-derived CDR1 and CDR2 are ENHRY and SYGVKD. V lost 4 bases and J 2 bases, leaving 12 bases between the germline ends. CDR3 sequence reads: CAISVGSSPGNTIYF. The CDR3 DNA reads TGTGCCATCAGTGTCGGCTCCAGCCCTGGAAACACCATATATTTT.

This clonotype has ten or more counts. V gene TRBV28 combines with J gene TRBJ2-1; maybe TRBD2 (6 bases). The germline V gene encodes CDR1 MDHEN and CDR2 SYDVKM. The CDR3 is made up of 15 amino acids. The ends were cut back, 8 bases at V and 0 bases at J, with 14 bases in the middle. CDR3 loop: CASGDSGRSYNEQFF. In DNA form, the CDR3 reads TGTGCCAGCGGGGATAGCGGCCGCTCCTACAATGAGCAGTTCTTC.

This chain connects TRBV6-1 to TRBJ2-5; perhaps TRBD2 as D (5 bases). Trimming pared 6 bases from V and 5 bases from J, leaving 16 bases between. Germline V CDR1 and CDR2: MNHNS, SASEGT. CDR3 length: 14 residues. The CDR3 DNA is TGTGCCAGCAGACCCGGAGGTAGCAGGGAGACCCAGTACTTC. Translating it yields CASRPGGSRETQYF.

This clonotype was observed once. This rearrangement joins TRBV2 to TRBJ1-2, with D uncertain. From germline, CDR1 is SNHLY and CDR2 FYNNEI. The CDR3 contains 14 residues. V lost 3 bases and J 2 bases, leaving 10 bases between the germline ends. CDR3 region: CASSDRGGNYGYTF. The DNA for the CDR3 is TGTGCCAGCAGTGATCGGGGAGGGAACTATGGCTACACCTTC.

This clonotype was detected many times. The CDR3 DNA reads as TGTGCCAGCAGCGATACGGACAGGGGAACAGATACGCAGTATTTT. It yields the protein CASSDTDRGTDTQYF. The chain carries TRBV28 and TRBJ2-3; 9 nucleotides align to TRBD1. The CDR3 is made up of 15 amino acids. CDR1 and CDR2 (germline): MDHEN, SYDVKM. The junction had 7 bases not matched to a gene; V was cut back by 6 bases and J by 3 bases.

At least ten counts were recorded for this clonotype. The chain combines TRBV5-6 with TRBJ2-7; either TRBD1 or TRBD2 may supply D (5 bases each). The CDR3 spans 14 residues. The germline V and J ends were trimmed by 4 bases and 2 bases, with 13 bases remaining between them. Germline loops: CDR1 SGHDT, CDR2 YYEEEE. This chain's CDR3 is CASSPGARAYEQYF. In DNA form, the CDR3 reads TGTGCCAGCAGCCCCGGGGCGCGTGCCTACGAGCAGTACTTC. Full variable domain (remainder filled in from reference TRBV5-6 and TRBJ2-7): DAGVTQSPTHLIKTRGQQVTLRCSPKSGHDTVSWYQQALGQGPQFIFQYYEEEERQRGNFPDRFSGHQFPNYSSELNVNALLLGDSALYLCASSPGARAYEQYFGPGTRLTVT.

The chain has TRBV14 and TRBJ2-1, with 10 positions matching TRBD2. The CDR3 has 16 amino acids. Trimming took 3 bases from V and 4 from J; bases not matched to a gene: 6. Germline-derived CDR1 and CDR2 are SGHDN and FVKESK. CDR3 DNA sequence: TGTGCCAGCAGCCATCGGACTAGCGGAATATACAATGAGCAGTTCTTC. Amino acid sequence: CASSHRTSGIYNEQFF.

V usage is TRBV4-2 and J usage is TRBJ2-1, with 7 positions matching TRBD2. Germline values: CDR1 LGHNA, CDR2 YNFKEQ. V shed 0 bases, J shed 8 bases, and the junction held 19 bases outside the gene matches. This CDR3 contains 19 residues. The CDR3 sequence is CASSQDFGIGGSVSDEQFF. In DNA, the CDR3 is TGTGCCAGCAGCCAAGATTTTGGTATTGGCGGGAGCGTTTCGGATGAGCAGTTCTTC.

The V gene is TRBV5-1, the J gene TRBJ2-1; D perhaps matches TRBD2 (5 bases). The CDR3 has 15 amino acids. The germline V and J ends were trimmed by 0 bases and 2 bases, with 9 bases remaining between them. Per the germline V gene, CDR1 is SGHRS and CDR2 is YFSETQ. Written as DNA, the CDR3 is TGCGCCAGCAGCTTGGGCGGAGCGGCCTACAATGAGCAGTTCTTC. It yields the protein CASSLGGAAYNEQFF.

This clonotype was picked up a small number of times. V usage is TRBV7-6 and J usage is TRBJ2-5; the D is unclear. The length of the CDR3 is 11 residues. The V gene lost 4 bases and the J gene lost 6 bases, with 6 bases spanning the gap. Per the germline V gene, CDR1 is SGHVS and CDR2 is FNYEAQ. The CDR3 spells CASSSFQTQYF. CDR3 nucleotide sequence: TGTGCCAGCAGCTCTTTCCAGACCCAGTACTTC.

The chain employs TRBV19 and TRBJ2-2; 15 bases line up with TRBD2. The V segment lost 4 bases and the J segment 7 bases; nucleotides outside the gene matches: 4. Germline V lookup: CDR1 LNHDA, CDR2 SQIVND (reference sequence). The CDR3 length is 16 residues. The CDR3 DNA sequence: TGTGCCAGTAGTACCGGACTAGCGGGAGGGGGCGGGGAGCTGTTTTTT. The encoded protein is CASSTGLAGGGGELFF.

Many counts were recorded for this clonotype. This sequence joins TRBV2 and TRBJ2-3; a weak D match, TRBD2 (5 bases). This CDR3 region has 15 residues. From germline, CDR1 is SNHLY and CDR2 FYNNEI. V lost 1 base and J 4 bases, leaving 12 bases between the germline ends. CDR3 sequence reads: CASSEGRGAADTQYF. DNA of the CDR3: TGTGCCAGCAGTGAAGGTCGGGGAGCGGCAGATACGCAGTATTTT.